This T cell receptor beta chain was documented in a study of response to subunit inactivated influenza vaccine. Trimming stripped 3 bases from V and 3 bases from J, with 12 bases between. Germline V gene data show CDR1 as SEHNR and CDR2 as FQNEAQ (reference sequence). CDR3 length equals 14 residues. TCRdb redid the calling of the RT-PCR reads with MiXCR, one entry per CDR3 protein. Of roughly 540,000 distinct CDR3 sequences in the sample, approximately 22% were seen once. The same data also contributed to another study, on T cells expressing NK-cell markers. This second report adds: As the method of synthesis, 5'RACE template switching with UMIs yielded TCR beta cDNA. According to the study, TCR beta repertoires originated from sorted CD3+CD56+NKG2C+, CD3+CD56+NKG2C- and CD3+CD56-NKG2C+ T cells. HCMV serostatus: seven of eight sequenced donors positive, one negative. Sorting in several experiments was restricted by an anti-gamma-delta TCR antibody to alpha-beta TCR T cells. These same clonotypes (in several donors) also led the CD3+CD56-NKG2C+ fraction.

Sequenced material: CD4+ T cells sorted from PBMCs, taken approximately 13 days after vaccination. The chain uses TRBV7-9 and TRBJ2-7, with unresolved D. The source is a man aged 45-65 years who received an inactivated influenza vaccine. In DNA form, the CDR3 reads TGTGCCAGCAGCTTCAAAAGGGCATTCTACGAGCAGTACTTC. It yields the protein CASSFKRAFYEQYF.